This TCR beta chain stems from a study of shared clonotypes between healthy human individuals. Turning to the study itself: Donor ages ranged 18 to 49 years: a couple of women, a few men.

Researchers drew on about 100 million PBMCs for genomic DNA from unsorted samples. The study, taken as a whole, reports: Investigators expected sequencing depth to affect clonotype sharing among donors.

The germline V gene encodes CDR1 GTSNPN and CDR2 SVGIG (reference sequence). The CDR3 is 14 residues long. The V end was cut by 0 bases, the J end by 11 bases, with 17 bases between. Sequencing used immunoSEQ multiplex PCR; TCRdb keeps in-frame clones, though not all of them. The sample contains hundreds of thousands of clones, 75% to 85% of which appear only once. Notes on this clone: No antigen is known for it.

The specimen sequenced was PBMCs. This clonotype was sampled from a woman aged 40 to 50 in good health. Some clones in this sample may be carry-over from other donors' samples. V usage is TRBV30 and J usage is TRBJ1-5; D gene unclear. The CDR3 DNA reads TGTGCCTGGAGTGTGGTAGGTCCGGCGGGGTCCCAGCATTTT. Translation gives CAWSVVGPAGSQHF.